The 14 T cell receptor beta chains reported below all come from one sample, sequenced in a study of molecular identifiers for immune sequencing clone quantification (dated by TCRdb to the late 2010s). The library came from PCR. The sample was run on a NextSeq 500. TCRdb cleaned the public reads at Q25 with fastp, built clones with MiXCR and kept in-frame beta chains. Identical CDR3 proteins give one entry, which carries the most common genes and DNA. The sample table records 40,000 to 65,000 distinct CDR3 sequences; more than 35% of these occur just once. About 3.8% of the sample is taken by the ten largest. What was sequenced was naive CD8+ T cells from blood, with Jurkat cell RNA spiked in. The sample's cell subset or site label, decoded: FACS-sorted CD8+CD4-CCR7+CD45RA+ naive T cells. The receptors were gathered from a human donor in good health. Some libraries in this study had Jurkat cell RNA spiked in.

This clonotype was found many times. V and J are TRBV2 and TRBJ2-2; unclear D gene. V was shortened by 3 bases and J by 1 base, with 6 bases between the two germline ends. The CDR3 is made up of 14 amino acids. The germline V gene encodes CDR1 SNHLY and CDR2 FYNNEI. This CDR3 reads CASSEGKNTGELFF. The DNA for the CDR3 is TGTGCCAGCAGTGAGGGGAAGAACACCGGGGAGCTGTTTTTT. The entire variable domain, with the rest obtained from reference TRBV2 and TRBJ2-2, is as follows: EPEVTQTPSHQVTQMGQEVILRCVPISNHLYFYWYRQILGQKVEFLVSFYNNEISEKSEIFDDQFSVERPDGSNFTLKIRSTKLEDSAMYFCASSEGKNTGELFFGEGSRLTVL.

In regard to this clonotype: It may be a read error: a sequence one base away is much more abundant. The chain has TRBV20-1 and TRBJ2-7; D remains ambiguous. Per germline, CDR1 DFQATT and CDR2 SNEGSKA (reference sequence). V was shortened by 6 bases and J by 4 bases, with 10 bases between the two germline ends. The CDR3 extends over 11 amino acids. The CDR3 DNA is TGCAGTGCCCCAGTCACGTACGAGCAGTACTTC. Translated, it gives CSAPVTYEQYF.

This clonotype was seen at least ten times. The rearrangement links TRBV29-1 to TRBJ1-1; D unresolved. The ends were cut back, 7 bases at V and 10 bases at J, with 16 bases in the middle. Germline V gene lookup returns CDR1 SQVTM and CDR2 ANQGSEA. This CDR3 is built from 11 residues. In nucleotides, the CDR3 is TGCAGCGCTGTGGGGTGGTTTGGAGCTTTCTTT. It specifies CSAVGWFGAFF.

Note on this clonotype: This sequence may be a read error, since a much larger clone differs from it by one base. The chain joins TRBV11-2 to TRBJ1-1; D call uncertain. Germline lookup yields CDR1 SGHAT and CDR2 FQNNGV. CDR3 size: 14 residues. The V and J ends lost 0 bases and 7 bases respectively, with 12 bases between them. The CDR3 DNA is TGTGCCAGCAGCTTAGATATGGGGTCGGGTGAAGCTTTCTTT. It encodes CASSLDMGSGEAFF.

Turning to this clonotype: A much more abundant neighbour one base away suggests this may be a read error. The chain carries TRBV7-9 and TRBJ2-3, with D possibly TRBD1 on 6 matching bases. CDR1 is SEHNR, CDR2 FQNEAQ, per germline (reference sequence). The CDR3 runs to 15 residues. The CDR3 region is CACSQQGTALPSQYF. The CDR3 nucleotides read TGTGCCTGCAGCCAACAGGGCACGGCGCTCCCATCGCAGTATTTT. Complete variable domain (other parts from reference TRBV7-9 and TRBJ2-3): DTGVSQNPRHKITKRGQNVTFRCDPISEHNRLYWYRQTLGQGPEFLTYFQNEAQLEKSRLLSDRFSAERPKGSFSTLEIQRTEQGDSAMYLCACSQQGTALPSQYFGPGTRLTVL.

Turning to this clonotype: Germline and junction disagree at one end, which may indicate a read error. The chain joins TRBV7-8 to TRBJ2-1; 8 bases line up with TRBD2. The CDR3 runs 18 residues. Germline CDR1 and CDR2: SGHVS and FQNEAQ. CDR3 coding DNA: TGTGCCGGCAGCTTACCCACCCAGGGACTAGAGTTCAACAATGAGCAGTTCTTC. Encoded protein: CAGSLPTQGLEFNNEQFF.

CDR3 coding DNA: TGTGCCAGTAGTGTCAGGGGTATGGAGACCCAGTACTTC. Translating it yields CASSVRGMETQYF. The V call is TRBV19, the J call TRBJ2-5, with a possible D match to TRBD1 (6 bases). The CDR3 is made up of 13 amino acids. Germline CDR1 and CDR2: LNHDA and SQIVND (reference sequence). The V gene lost 5 bases and the J gene lost 5 bases, with 12 bases spanning the gap. Filled out from reference TRBV19 and TRBJ2-5, the complete variable domain reads DGGITQSPKYLFRKEGQNVTLSCEQNLNHDAMYWYRQDPGQGLRLIYYSQIVNDFQKGDIAEGYSVSREKKESFPLTVTSAQKNPTAFYLCASSVRGMETQYFGPGTRLLVL.

The rearrangement uses TRBV4-2 and TRBJ2-7; D ambiguous. Germline V gene lookup returns CDR1 LGHNA and CDR2 YNFKEQ. The germline V and J ends were trimmed by 1 base and 4 bases, with 8 bases remaining between them. This CDR3 is built from 13 residues. Written as DNA, the CDR3 is TGTGCCAGCAGCCAAGGTGCGTTTTACGAGCAGTACTTC. This codes for CASSQGAFYEQYF.

The CDR3 loop is CASSQGEGEQFF. The CDR3 DNA sequence: TGTGCCAGCAGCCAGGGAGAGGGTGAGCAGTTCTTC. The chain recombines TRBV4-2 with TRBJ2-1, with D possibly matching TRBD2 (5 bases). Germline lookup yields CDR1 LGHNA and CDR2 YNFKEQ. The CDR3 spans 12 residues. Trimming removed 3 bases at V and 9 bases at J, with 9 bases between.

This clonotype was seen a few times. The rearrangement uses TRBV6-6 and TRBJ2-2, with 7 positions matching TRBD2. Germline CDR1 reads MNHNY; CDR2 reads SVGAGI (reference sequence). CDR3 length: 16 residues. V lost 6 bases, J lost 0 bases, and 7 bases stayed unmatched. This chain's CDR3 is CASRAGRLSNTGELFF. The DNA of the CDR3 is TGTGCCAGCAGAGCGGGACGGCTCTCGAACACCGGGGAGCTGTTTTTT.

This clonotype was counted only a few times. The V and J genes are TRBV19 and TRBJ1-1; weak D call: TRBD1 (5 bases). Germline-derived CDR1 and CDR2 are LNHDA and SQIVND (reference sequence). This CDR3 is 15 amino acids long. Trimming removed 2 bases at V and 2 bases at J, with 12 bases between. CDR3 protein: CASSIRVDSNTEAFF. DNA of the CDR3: TGTGCCAGTAGTATACGAGTTGACAGTAACACTGAAGCTTTCTTT.

The chain is built from TRBV7-9 and TRBJ2-1, with D perhaps TRBD2 (5 bases). CDR1 is SEHNR and CDR2 is FQNEAQ in the germline V gene (reference sequence). The CDR3 covers 13 residues. V lost 0 bases and J 12 bases, leaving 12 bases between the germline ends. The CDR3 DNA sequence: TGTGCCAGCAGCTTAGCCGGCTACGAGGGGCAGTTCTTC. Its protein product is CASSLAGYEGQFF.

In its sample, this clonotype was seen many times. The CDR3 DNA follows: TGTGCCAGCAGTCCGCGGGAGACCCAGTACTTC. Its protein is CASSPRETQYF. This chain joins TRBV6-6 and TRBJ2-5; D is uncertain. This CDR3 contains 11 residues. CDR1 is MNHNY, CDR2 SVGAGI, per germline (reference sequence). Between the trimmed V and J ends, which lost 5 bases and 5 bases, there was a span of 6 bases.

This chain uses TRBV20-1 with TRBJ2-7; 9 positions match TRBD2. The germline V gene encodes CDR1 DFQATT and CDR2 SNEGSKA (reference sequence). The CDR3 consists of 17 residues. With V trimmed by 2 bases and J by 4 bases, 15 bases remained unmatched. The CDR3 sequence is CSARSRVAGSGSYEQYF. The CDR3 DNA reads as TGCAGTGCTAGAAGCCGGGTGGCGGGTAGCGGGAGTTACGAGCAGTACTTC.